These T cell receptor beta chains were read from a single sample in a study. TCRdb independently ran MiXCR on the 5' RACE reads; one entry per CDR3 protein. The repertoire consists of approximately 60,000 distinct CDR3 sequences, with around 24% occurring once and the leading ten covering 2% to 2.5%. Sequencing used tumor-infiltrating Tregs sorted from the breast tumor. These receptors were collected from a female donor with breast cancer. CDR3s include the opening cysteine and the closing phenylalanine or tryptophan.

v_gene: TRBV5-1
j_gene: TRBJ2-2
CDR3aa: CASSLLQTSAGELFF

v_gene: TRBV24-1
j_gene: TRBJ2-2
CDR3aa: CTTSDSVGTGELFF

v_gene: TRBV20-1
j_gene: TRBJ2-5
CDR3aa: CSARVGGYETQYF

v_gene: TRBV5-1
j_gene: TRBJ2-7
CDR3aa: CASSFGHHSYEQYF

v_gene: TRBV7-2
j_gene: TRBJ1-2
CDR3aa: CASSPGTRPSYGYTF

v_gene: TRBV29-1
j_gene: TRBJ2-7
CDR3aa: CSVEAGGYEQYF

v_gene: TRBV7-3
j_gene: TRBJ2-6
CDR3aa: CASSPRPAHGRLGANVLTF

v_gene: TRBV7-7
j_gene: TRBJ1-1
CDR3aa: CASSFSVETEAFF

v_gene: TRBV11-2
j_gene: TRBJ1-2
CDR3aa: CASSSPRGAPYGYTF

v_gene: TRBV7-2
j_gene: TRBJ1-2
CDR3aa: CASSLVGNYGYTF

v_gene: TRBV9
j_gene: TRBJ2-1
CDR3aa: CASSVSGSNNEQFF

v_gene: TRBV12-3/TRBV12-4
j_gene: TRBJ1-2
CDR3aa: CASTPGSGGYTF

v_gene: TRBV5-1
j_gene: TRBJ2-3
CDR3aa: CASKEDGRTTDTQYF

v_gene: TRBV4-2
j_gene: TRBJ2-3
CDR3aa: CASRISNLGAGGTQYF

v_gene: TRBV7-9
j_gene: TRBJ2-3
CDR3aa: CASSLEGDTQYF

v_gene: TRBV18
j_gene: TRBJ1-1
CDR3aa: CASSPQGVGAEAFF

v_gene: TRBV5-4
j_gene: TRBJ1-2
CDR3aa: CASSTPGQGALYGYTF

v_gene: TRBV7-3
j_gene: TRBJ2-3
CDR3aa: CASSLGRVSTDTQYF

v_gene: TRBV4-3
j_gene: TRBJ1-5
CDR3aa: CASSQEVGQPQHF